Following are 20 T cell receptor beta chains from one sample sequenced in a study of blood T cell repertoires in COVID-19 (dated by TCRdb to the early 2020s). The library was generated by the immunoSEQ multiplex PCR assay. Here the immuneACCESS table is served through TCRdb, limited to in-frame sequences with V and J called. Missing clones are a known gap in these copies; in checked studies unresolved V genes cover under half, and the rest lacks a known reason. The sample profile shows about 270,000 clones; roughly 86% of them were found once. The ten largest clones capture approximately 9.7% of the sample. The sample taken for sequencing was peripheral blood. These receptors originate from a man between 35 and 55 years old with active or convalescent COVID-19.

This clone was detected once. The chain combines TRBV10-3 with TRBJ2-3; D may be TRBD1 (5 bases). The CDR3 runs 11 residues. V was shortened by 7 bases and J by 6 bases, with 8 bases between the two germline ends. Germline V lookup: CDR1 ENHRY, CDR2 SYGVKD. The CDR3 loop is CAITAGDTQYF. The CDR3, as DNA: TGTGCCATCACCGCAGGGGATACGCAGTATTTT.

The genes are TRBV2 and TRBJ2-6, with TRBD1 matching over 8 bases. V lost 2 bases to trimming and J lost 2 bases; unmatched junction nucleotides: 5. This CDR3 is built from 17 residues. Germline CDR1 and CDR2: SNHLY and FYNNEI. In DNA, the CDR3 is TGTGCCAGCAGTGAACAGGGGGCGCGGGCTGGGGCCAACGTCCTGACTTTC. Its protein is CASSEQGARAGANVLTF. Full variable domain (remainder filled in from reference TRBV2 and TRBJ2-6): EPEVTQTPSHQVTQMGQEVILRCVPISNHLYFYWYRQILGQKVEFLVSFYNNEISEKSEIFDDQFSVERPDGSNFTLKIRSTKLEDSAMYFCASSEQGARAGANVLTFGAGSRLTVL.

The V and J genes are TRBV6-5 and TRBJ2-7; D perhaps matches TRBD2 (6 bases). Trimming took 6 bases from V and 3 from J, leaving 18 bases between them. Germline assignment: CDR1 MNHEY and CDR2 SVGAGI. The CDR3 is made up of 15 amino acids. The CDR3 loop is CASSSSGGPDYEQYF. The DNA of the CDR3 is TGTGCCAGCAGCAGTAGCGGCGGGCCCGACTACGAGCAGTACTTC.

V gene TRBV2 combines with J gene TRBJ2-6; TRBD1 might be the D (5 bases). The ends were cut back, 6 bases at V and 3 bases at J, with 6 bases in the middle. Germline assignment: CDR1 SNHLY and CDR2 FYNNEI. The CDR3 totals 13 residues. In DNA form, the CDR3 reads TGTGCCAGCAGCAGGGATGGGGCCAACGTCCTGACTTTC. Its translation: CASSRDGANVLTF.

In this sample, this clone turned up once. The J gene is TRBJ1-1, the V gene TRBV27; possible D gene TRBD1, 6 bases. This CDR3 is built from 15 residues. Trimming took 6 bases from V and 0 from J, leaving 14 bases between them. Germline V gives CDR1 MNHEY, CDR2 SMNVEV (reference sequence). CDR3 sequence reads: CASRYQGTMNTEAFF. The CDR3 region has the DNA TGTGCCAGCAGATATCAGGGGACAATGAACACTGAAGCTTTCTTT.

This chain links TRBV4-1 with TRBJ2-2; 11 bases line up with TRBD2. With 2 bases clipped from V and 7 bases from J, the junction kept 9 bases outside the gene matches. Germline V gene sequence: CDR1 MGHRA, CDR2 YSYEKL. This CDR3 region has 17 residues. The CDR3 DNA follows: TGCGCCAGCAGCCAACAAATAGCGGGAGGGCCGAACGGGGAGCTGTTTTTT. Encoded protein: CASSQQIAGGPNGELFF.

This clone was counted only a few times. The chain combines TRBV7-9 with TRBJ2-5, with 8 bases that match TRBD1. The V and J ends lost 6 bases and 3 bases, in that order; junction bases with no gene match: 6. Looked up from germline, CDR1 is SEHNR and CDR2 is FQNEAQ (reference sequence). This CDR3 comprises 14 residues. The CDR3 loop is CASRTGATKETQYF. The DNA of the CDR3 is TGTGCCAGCAGGACAGGGGCCACAAAAGAGACCCAGTACTTC.

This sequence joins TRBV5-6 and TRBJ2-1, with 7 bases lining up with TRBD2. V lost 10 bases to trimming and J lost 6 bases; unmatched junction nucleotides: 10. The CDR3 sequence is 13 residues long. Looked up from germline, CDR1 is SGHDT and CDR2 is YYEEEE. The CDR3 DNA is TGTGCCGGTGGGACTATTCAGGCCAATGAGCAGTTCTTC. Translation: CAGGTIQANEQFF.

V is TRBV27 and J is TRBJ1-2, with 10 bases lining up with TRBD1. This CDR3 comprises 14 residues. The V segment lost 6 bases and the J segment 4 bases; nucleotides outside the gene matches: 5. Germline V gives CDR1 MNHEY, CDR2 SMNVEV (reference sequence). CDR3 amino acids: CASRTGGGGYGYTF. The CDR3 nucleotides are TGTGCCAGCAGGACAGGGGGCGGGGGCTATGGCTACACCTTC.

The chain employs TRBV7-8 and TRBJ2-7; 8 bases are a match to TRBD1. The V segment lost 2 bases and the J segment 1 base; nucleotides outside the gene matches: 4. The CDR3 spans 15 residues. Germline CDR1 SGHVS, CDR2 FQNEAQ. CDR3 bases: TGTGCCAGCAGCTTAATAGGGGACAGGTCCTACGAGCAGTACTTC. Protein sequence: CASSLIGDRSYEQYF.

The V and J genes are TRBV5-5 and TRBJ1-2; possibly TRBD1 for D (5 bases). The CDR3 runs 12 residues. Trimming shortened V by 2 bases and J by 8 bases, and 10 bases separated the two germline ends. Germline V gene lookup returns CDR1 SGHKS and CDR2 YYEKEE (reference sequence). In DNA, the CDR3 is TGTGCCAGCAGCTTCCAGGGTGGAGGCTACACCTTC. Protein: CASSFQGGGYTF.

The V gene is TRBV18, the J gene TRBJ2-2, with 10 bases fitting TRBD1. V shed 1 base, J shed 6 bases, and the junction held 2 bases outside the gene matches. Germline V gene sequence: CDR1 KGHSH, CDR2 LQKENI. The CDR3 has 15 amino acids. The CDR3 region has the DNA TGTGCCAGCTCACCACGGACAGGGGGATCCGGGGAGCTGTTTTTT. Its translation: CASSPRTGGSGELFF. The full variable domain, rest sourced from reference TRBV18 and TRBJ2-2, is NAGVMQNPRHLVRRRGQEARLRCSPMKGHSHVYWYRQLPEEGLKFMVYLQKENIIDESGMPKERFSAEFPKEGPSILRIQQVVRGDSAAYFCASSPRTGGSGELFFGEGSRLTVL.

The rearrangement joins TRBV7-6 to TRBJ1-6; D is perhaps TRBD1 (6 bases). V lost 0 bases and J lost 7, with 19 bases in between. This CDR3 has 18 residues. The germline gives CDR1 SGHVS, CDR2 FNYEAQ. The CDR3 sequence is CASSLAGSVGGTNSPLHF. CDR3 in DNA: TGTGCCAGCAGCTTAGCAGGAAGCGTAGGTGGGACAAATTCACCCCTCCACTTT.

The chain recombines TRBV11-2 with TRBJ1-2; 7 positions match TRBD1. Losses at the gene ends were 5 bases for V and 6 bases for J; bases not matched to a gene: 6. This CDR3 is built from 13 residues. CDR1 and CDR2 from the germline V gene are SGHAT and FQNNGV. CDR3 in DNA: TGTGCCAGCAGCCCCGGACAGGAGAATGGCTACACCTTC. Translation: CASSPGQENGYTF.

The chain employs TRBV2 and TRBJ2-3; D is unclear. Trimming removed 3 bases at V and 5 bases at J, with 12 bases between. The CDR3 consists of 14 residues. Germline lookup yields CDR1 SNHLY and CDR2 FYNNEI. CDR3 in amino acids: CASSDPGWIDTQYF. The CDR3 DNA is TGTGCCAGCAGTGATCCGGGTTGGATAGATACGCAGTATTTT.

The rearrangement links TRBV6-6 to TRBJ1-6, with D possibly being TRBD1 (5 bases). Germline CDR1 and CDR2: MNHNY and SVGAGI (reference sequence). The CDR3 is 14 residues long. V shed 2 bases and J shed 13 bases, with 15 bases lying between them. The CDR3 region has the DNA TGTGCCAGCAGTTACCAAGGGGCCAGGGCGCCCCTCCACTTT. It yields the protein CASSYQGARAPLHF.

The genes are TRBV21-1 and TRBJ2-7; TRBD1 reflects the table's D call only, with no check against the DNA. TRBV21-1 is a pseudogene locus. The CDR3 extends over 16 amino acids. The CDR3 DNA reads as TGTGCCAGCAGCAAAGCACAAGGGGGAAGGCGATACGAGCAGTACTTC. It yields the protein CASSKAQGGRRYEQYF.

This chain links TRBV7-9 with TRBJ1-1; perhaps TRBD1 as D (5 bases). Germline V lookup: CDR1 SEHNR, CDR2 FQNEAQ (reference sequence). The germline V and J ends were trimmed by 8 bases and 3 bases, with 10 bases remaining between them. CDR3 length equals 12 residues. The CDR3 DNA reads TGTGCCAGCGGGGGGGAATACACTGAAGCTTTCTTT. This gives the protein CASGGEYTEAFF.

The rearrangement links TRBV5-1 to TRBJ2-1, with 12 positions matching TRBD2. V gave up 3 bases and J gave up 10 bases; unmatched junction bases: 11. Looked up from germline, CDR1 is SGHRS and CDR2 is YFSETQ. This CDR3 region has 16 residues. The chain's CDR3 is CASSYRTSGALAEQFF. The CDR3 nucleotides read TGCGCCAGCAGCTACCGGACTAGCGGGGCATTGGCGGAGCAGTTCTTC.

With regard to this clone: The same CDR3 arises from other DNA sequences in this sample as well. The CDR3 bases are TGTGCCAGTCGGCAGGTATCTGGAAACACCATATATTTT. Translation: CASRQVSGNTIYF. The chain couples TRBV19 to TRBJ1-3; no firm D call. CDR3 length: 13 residues. CDR1 is LNHDA and CDR2 is SQIVND in the germline V gene (reference sequence). V was shortened by 8 bases and J by 1 base, with 9 bases between the two germline ends.